Listed below are T cell receptor beta chains from one sample, sequenced in a study of T cell repertoires in cytomegalovirus infection. These receptors' antigens are unknown. TCRdb reprocessed the reads via MiXCR and lists one record per CDR3 protein. The table has around 900,000 distinct CDR3 sequences, roughly 30% seen once. This specimen consisted of cultured CD8+ T cells from PBMCs, obtained from culture after CMV antigen stimulation. These receptors were collected from a human donor in good health (CMV status not recorded). Some clones in this sample may be carry-over from other donors' samples. The CDR3 runs from the conserved cysteine through the conserved F or W. The order of the fields is V gene, J gene, D gene, clone size, CDR3 DNA, CDR3 protein. D genes are given only for firm matches. Clone size, where shown, is once, few, many, or a class for clones that have expanded.

TRBV9,TRBJ2-1,-,-,TGTGCCAGCAGCGTAGAACAGGGACTTTACGATGAGCAGTTCTTC,CASSVEQGLYDEQFF
TRBV19,TRBJ1-6,-,few,TGTGCCAGTAGTATAGCCGGCTCCCTGGGGTCACCCCTCCACTTT,CASSIAGSLGSPLHF
TRBV28,TRBJ2-5,TRBD1,few,TGTGCCAGCAGTCCCCCAGACAGGGTTTGGCAAGAGACCCAGTACTTC,CASSPPDRVWQETQYF
TRBV27,TRBJ1-1,-,-,TGTGCCACCTGGGCCCGGACTGAAGCTTTCTTT,CATWARTEAFF
TRBV28,TRBJ2-7,TRBD1,-,TGTGCCAGCAGGTCCGACAGGGGACCCTACGAGCAGTACTTC,CASRSDRGPYEQYF
TRBV4-3,TRBJ1-2,TRBD1,few,TGCGCCAGCAGCCAGGCCTGGACAGGGGCGTTAGATGGCTACACCTTC,CASSQAWTGALDGYTF
TRBV27,TRBJ1-2,-,-,TGTGCCAGCAGGACCCCCCAGGGCTATGGCTACACCTTC,CASRTPQGYGYTF
TRBV9,TRBJ1-6,-,few,TGTGCCAGCAGCGCGGCGGTTCAGAATTCACCCCTCCACTTT,CASSAAVQNSPLHF
TRBV7-2,TRBJ2-1,-,-,TGTGCCAGCAGGACCTTAATCGGTATGGGGGGCTCCCACAATGAGCAGTTCTTC,CASRTLIGMGGSHNEQFF
TRBV12-3/TRBV12-4,TRBJ2-4,-,-,TGTGCCAGCAGTTCAGGGAAGAAAAACATTCAGTACTTC,CASSSGKKNIQYF
TRBV12-5,TRBJ2-4,-,-,TGTGCTAGTGGTTTCACCTTACAAGGCAAAGCCAAAAACATTCAGTACTTC,CASGFTLQGKAKNIQYF
TRBV6-6,TRBJ1-6,-,-,TGTGCCAGCAATTCGCCGAGGGCCGAAACCTACTCCTATAATTCACCCCTCCACTTT,CASNSPRAETYSYNSPLHF
TRBV7-6,TRBJ2-3,TRBD1,-,TGTGCCAGCAGCTCCAGTTGGACAGGATCTAGCACAGATACGCAGTATTTT,CASSSSWTGSSTDTQYF
TRBV12-3/TRBV12-4,TRBJ2-3,TRBD1,-,TGTGCCAGCAAGCAGGGGGCAGATACGCAGTATTTT,CASKQGADTQYF
TRBV7-9,TRBJ2-3,TRBD1,few,TGTGCCAGCAGGCCGAAGACAGGGTTGGTCACAGATACGCAGTATTTT,CASRPKTGLVTDTQYF
TRBV27,TRBJ1-5,TRBD1,few,TGTGCCAGCAGTCCCAGGGACAGGGACAATCAGCCCCAGCATTTT,CASSPRDRDNQPQHF
TRBV12-3/TRBV12-4,TRBJ1-1,-,few,TGTGCCAGCAGTTTCCAGATTACCGAAGGCGGCAGGAGGGGTAGGCCGCGGAACACTGAAGCTTTCTTT,CASSFQITEGGRRGRPRNTEAFF
TRBV6-6,TRBJ2-7,-,-,TGTGCCAGCAGTTACGTCCAGGGTATCACTCCCTCCTACGAGCAGTACTTC,CASSYVQGITPSYEQYF
TRBV27,TRBJ2-1,TRBD2,few,TGTGCCAGCAGTTCCTCTAGCGGGGGGACCAATGAGCAGTTCTTC,CASSSSSGGTNEQFF
TRBV19,TRBJ1-2,TRBD1,-,TGTGCCAGTAGTAGAACAGGGGGCGGCTATGGCTACACCTTC,CASSRTGGGYGYTF
TRBV7-9,TRBJ2-6,-,many,TGTGCCAGCAGCTCTCCAGGGGCGGGGGCCAACGTCCTGACTTTC,CASSSPGAGANVLTF
TRBV19,TRBJ2-5,-,-,TGTGCCAGTAGTATTCCGGGCCCAAAAGAGACCCAGTACTTC,CASSIPGPKETQYF
TRBV7-6,TRBJ1-1,-,few,TGTGCCAGCAGCCCGACGGAGGACGGGGGAATGACTGAAGCTTTCTTT,CASSPTEDGGMTEAFF
TRBV7-8,TRBJ1-4,-,-,TGTGCCAGCAGCTTAGCCGTCAATGCGGATAATGAAAAACTGTTTTTT,CASSLAVNADNEKLFF
TRBV27,TRBJ2-4,-,few,TGTGCCAGCAGTGGGAGCGCCAAAAACATTCAGTACTTC,CASSGSAKNIQYF
TRBV7-6,TRBJ1-6,TRBD1,-,TGTGCCAGCAGCTCGCACCCCGGGACAGTGAATTCACCCCTCCACTTT,CASSSHPGTVNSPLHF
TRBV6-1,TRBJ1-5,-,few,TGTGCCAGCAGCGCAGGGGCTCAGCCCCAGCATTTT,CASSAGAQPQHF
TRBV27,TRBJ2-3,-,many,TGTGCCAGCAGTTTCCATGGGGCAGATACGCAGTATTTT,CASSFHGADTQYF
TRBV7-2,TRBJ2-5,TRBD2,many,TGTGCCAGCAGCTTAGTAGGTAGCGGGGCTATAGAGACCCAGTACTTC,CASSLVGSGAIETQYF
TRBV27,TRBJ1-2,-,few,TGTGCCAGCAGTTTCGGCAGGGAGAACTATGGCTACACCTTC,CASSFGRENYGYTF
TRBV5-3,TRBJ2-1,-,-,TGTGCCAGCAGCTTGGCGGTCGCGACGGGGATATACAATGAGCAGTTCTTC,CASSLAVATGIYNEQFF
TRBV29-1,TRBJ1-1,-,few,TGCAGCGTGAGGGGCAGGGGAGAAGACCTCGGGGGTGAAGCTTTCTTT,CSVRGRGEDLGGEAFF
TRBV19,TRBJ1-4,-,-,TGTGCCAGTAGTCCTCACCCCAGGGGTCTCGCTAATGAAAAACTGTTTTTT,CASSPHPRGLANEKLFF
TRBV7-9,TRBJ1-2,TRBD1,-,TGTGCCAGCAGCTTTCAGGGGGCCTACACCTTC,CASSFQGAYTF
TRBV5-6,TRBJ1-2,-,few,TGTGCCAGCAGCCCGGGCCTCAATCCTGCGGGCTACACCTTC,CASSPGLNPAGYTF
TRBV5-4,TRBJ1-1,-,few,TGTGCCAGCAGCTTGTGGGGGAAGAACACTGAAGCTTTCTTT,CASSLWGKNTEAFF
TRBV7-2,TRBJ1-1,-,few,TGTGCCAGCAGCCGACGGCGAATGGGGACTGAAGCTTTCTTT,CASSRRRMGTEAFF
TRBV28,TRBJ2-3,-,-,TGTGCCAGCAGTTTACTATCGGTGGCGCAGTATTTT,CASSLLSVAQYF
TRBV7-6,TRBJ1-1,-,few,TGTGCCAGCAGCTTATTGGAGGGGATGAACACTGAAGCTTTCTTT,CASSLLEGMNTEAFF
TRBV6-1,TRBJ1-1,-,-,TGTGCCAGCAGTGAATATAGCGTAGGTAGGGACACTGAAGCTTTCTTT,CASSEYSVGRDTEAFF
TRBV7-2,TRBJ1-2,-,few,TGTGCCAGCATCTACCTCAGGGCTGGCTACACCTTC,CASIYLRAGYTF
TRBV10-2,TRBJ2-7,-,-,TGCGCCAGCAGTCGGGACCCAGCCTCCTACGAGCAGTACTTC,CASSRDPASYEQYF
TRBV4-1,TRBJ2-1,TRBD2,-,TGCGCCAGCAGCCAATTCCCGGGACTAGCGGGCCCTAGCTCCTACAATGAGCAGTTCTTC,CASSQFPGLAGPSSYNEQFF
TRBV7-2,TRBJ1-3,-,-,TGTGCCAGCAGCTTAGTGGGCTTTGGAAACACCATATATTTT,CASSLVGFGNTIYF
TRBV7-6,TRBJ1-1,-,few,TGTGCCAGCAGCCACGGAGTGAACACTGAAGCTTTCTTT,CASSHGVNTEAFF
TRBV7-6,TRBJ1-1,-,-,TGTGCCAGCAGCTTAGAGAAGGGAATGAACACTGAAGCTTTCTTT,CASSLEKGMNTEAFF
TRBV20-1,TRBJ1-1,TRBD1,few,TGCAGTGCTAGAGAGGGACAGTTGAACACTGAAGCTTTCTTT,CSAREGQLNTEAFF
TRBV12-3/TRBV12-4,TRBJ2-1,TRBD1,-,TGTGCCAGCAGTCTCCGGGACAGGGGGCATGGTGAGCAGTTCTTC,CASSLRDRGHGEQFF
TRBV14,TRBJ2-6,TRBD1,-,TGTGCCAGCAGCCAAGGGGACAGACTCTACGGGGCCAACGTCCTGACTTTC,CASSQGDRLYGANVLTF
TRBV6-2/TRBV6-3,TRBJ2-5,-,many,TGTGCCAGCAGTTACTCGACGCGCGTAGGGGAGACCCAGTACTTC,CASSYSTRVGETQYF
TRBV12-3/TRBV12-4,TRBJ2-3,-,-,TGTGCCAGCGTCACCGGAGGCACAGATACGCAGTATTTT,CASVTGGTDTQYF
TRBV5-6,TRBJ1-1,-,-,TGTGCCAGCAGCTGGCCCGGGGGGGGAACTGAAGCTTTCTTT,CASSWPGGGTEAFF
TRBV15,TRBJ2-7,-,few,TGTGCCACCAGCAGAGAAGGGATCTACGAGCAGTACTTC,CATSREGIYEQYF
TRBV7-9,TRBJ2-7,-,-,TGTGCCAGCGGGATCTCCTACGAGCAGTACTTC,CASGISYEQYF
TRBV7-8,TRBJ2-7,TRBD2,-,TGTGCCAGCAGCCAACTAGCGGGGAGGCCCTACGAGCAGTACTTC,CASSQLAGRPYEQYF
TRBV28,TRBJ1-4,-,few,TGTGCCAGCAGTTTATGGGTGACAACTAATGAAAAACTGTTTTTT,CASSLWVTTNEKLFF
TRBV4-1,TRBJ2-3,TRBD2,-,TGCGCCAGCAGCCAAGGCACGGGGGGAAAAGATACGCAGTATTTT,CASSQGTGGKDTQYF